These 6 T cell receptor beta chains were all obtained from the same sample, sequenced in a study of vaccination and CD4 T cells after COVID-19. Noted treatment: roughly 10-day PBMC culture with coronavirus spike peptide pools or control peptides (ViraFEST assay). Which antigens these TCRs recognize remains unknown. Sequence data for DNA of cultured CD4+ T cells were generated by the Oncomine TCR Beta short-read assay. Each CDR3 protein is one row after TCRdb ran MiXCR on the PCR reads. The sample has some 11,000 distinct CDR3 sequences, around 52% seen once. The sequenced sample consisted of CD4+ T cells from blood, cultured in vitro. The receptors here all came from a human donor who had recovered from COVID-19.

The rearrangement joins TRBV28 to TRBJ1-2; D is unclear. The germline gives CDR1 MDHEN, CDR2 SYDVKM. This CDR3 spans 14 amino acids. The V gene lost 3 bases and the J gene lost 8 bases, with 16 bases spanning the gap. CDR3 sequence: CASSLTPMARGYTF. DNA of the CDR3: TGTGCCAGCAGTTTGACCCCGATGGCGCGCGGCTACACCTTC.

This chain connects TRBV15 to TRBJ1-2, with D hard to call. Germline values: CDR1 LNHNV, CDR2 YYDKDF (reference sequence). The CDR3 totals 13 residues. V was clipped by 1 base and J by 8 bases, with 11 bases between them. CDR3 protein: CATSRADAGGYTF. The CDR3 nucleotides read TGTGCCACCAGCAGAGCCGACGCTGGGGGCTACACCTTC.

This clonotype has just a few counts. The genes are TRBV6-5 and TRBJ2-3; weak D call: TRBD1 (5 bases). This CDR3 has 17 amino acids. Germline assignment: CDR1 MNHEY and CDR2 SVGAGI. Between the trimmed V and J ends, which lost 0 bases and 1 base, there was a span of 14 bases. The CDR3 protein is CASSYSTGAVGTDTQYF. The CDR3 region has the DNA TGTGCCAGCAGTTACTCTACTGGGGCAGTGGGCACAGATACGCAGTATTTT.

This chain links TRBV28 with TRBJ1-1; D is uncertain. The CDR3 consists of 14 residues. V was trimmed by 7 bases and J by 0 bases, leaving 12 bases between them. CDR1 is MDHEN, CDR2 SYDVKM, per germline. As DNA, the CDR3 is TGTGCCAGCACCAGAACAGCCCTGAACACTGAAGCTTTCTTT. It codes for CASTRTALNTEAFF.

The V and J genes are TRBV12-3 or TRBV12-4 and TRBJ2-7, with 7 bases fitting TRBD1. V lost 6 bases and J lost 6; bases outside the gene matches: 5. The CDR3 loop spans 12 amino acids. The CDR3 DNA reads TGTGCCAGCAGCCGACAGGGTTTCGAGCAGTACTTC. Translating it yields CASSRQGFEQYF.

The count of this clonotype is one. V usage is TRBV15 and J usage is TRBJ2-3; TRBD2 agrees at 7 bases. J lost 2 bases, V lost 6 bases, and 14 bases had no gene match. Germline loops: CDR1 LNHNV, CDR2 YYDKDF (reference sequence). This CDR3 spans 17 amino acids. The CDR3, as DNA: TGTGCCACCAGAAGGACGGGCGGTCGGGGGGTCACAGATACGCAGTATTTT. Its translation is CATRRTGGRGVTDTQYF.